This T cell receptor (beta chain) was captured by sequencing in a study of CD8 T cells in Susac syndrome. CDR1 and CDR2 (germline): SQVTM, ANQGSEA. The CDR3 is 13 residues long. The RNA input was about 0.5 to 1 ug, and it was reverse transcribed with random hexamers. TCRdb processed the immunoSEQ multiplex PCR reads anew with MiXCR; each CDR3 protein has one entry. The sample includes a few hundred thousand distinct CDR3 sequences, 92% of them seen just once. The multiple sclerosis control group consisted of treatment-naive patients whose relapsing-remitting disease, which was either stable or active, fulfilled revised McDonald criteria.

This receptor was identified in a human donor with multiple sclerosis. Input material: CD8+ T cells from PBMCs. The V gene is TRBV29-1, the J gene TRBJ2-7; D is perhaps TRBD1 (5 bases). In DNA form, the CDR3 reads TGCGGTATACTCATCGGAGACAGCTACGAGCAGTACTTC. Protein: CGILIGDSYEQYF.